The present T cell receptor (beta chain) was sequenced within a study of shared clonotypes between healthy human individuals (TCRdb year 2020). About the study as a whole: A couple of women and three men aged 18 to 49 years were included in the cohort. To increase sequencing depth and limit assay-specific biases, different laboratories used diverse techniques to prepare libraries and sequence TCR repertoires. Each donor's leukapheresis produced roughly between roughly 0.9 and 8.9 billion PBMCs. For each donor, CD4 naive and CD4 memory were each given three plates, CD8 naive was given two plates, and CD8 memory was given one plate. To estimate repertoire size and how much clonotype sharing occurs between individuals, the study deeply sequenced the blood TCR repertoires of about five healthy adults.

Using the deep immunoSEQ assay, TCR CDR3 regions were amplified from genomic DNA by multiplex PCR. For each cell subset, the extracted genomic DNA was distributed evenly across all wells of several immunoSEQ 96-well plates, and each plate served as one replicate. Each replicate PCR for sorted subsets received about 200 ng genomic DNA, equal to about 29,000 T cell genomes. The purified libraries were quantified using a Qubit 3.0 fluorometer, sized with a Bioanalyzer 2100, and then quantified again using the KAPA Library Quantification kit. Every immunoSEQ 96-well plate was sequenced on a dedicated single-read 150-cycle Illumina NextSeq 550 flow cell. In the paper's pipeline: The immunoSEQ output contained only junctional sequences without quality scores, so filtering could not match that applied to full-length reads. To assign V/J genes and CDR3, sequences were annotated against IMGT germline references using PyIR, a Python wrapper for IgBLAST v1.9. Any read was removed if the V/J assignment was weak (E-value above 1e-6), the CDR3 was missing, or the read contained stop codons, out-of-frame junctions, or ambiguous translated residues. V3J clonotypes were defined by identical inferred V gene, J gene, and CDR3 amino acid sequence. The percentage overlap between two repertoires was calculated by dividing the number of shared unique clonotypes by the size of the smaller repertoire. Richness of each repertoire was evaluated using RTK rarefaction, the Chao1 estimator, and Recon v2.1 estimates of unobserved clonotypes. Generation probabilities for all TCRbeta clonotypes obtained by the gDNA method from a handful of donors were computed using OLGA. This immuneACCESS table, as held by TCRdb, lists in-frame sequences with V and J called but not all clones. Of the missing ones, under half trace to an unresolved V gene in checked studies; the others have no known cause. The V and J calls and clone size are taken from that table; D and trimming were inferred from the DNA. This sample is represented by about 2,100,000 clones; approximately 94% of them were singletons. The ten biggest clones cover 1.5% to 2% of the sample.

Worth noting for this clone: This receptor's antigen is unknown. Base qualities are not at hand, and no much larger clone is one base apart.

On the study overall, not on this receptor specifically: Naive subsets generally had larger estimated clonotype richness than memory subsets did. The small number of donors limited the genetic and exposure-history diversity represented. Sampling was restricted to blood, and TCR repertoires in tissues likely differ from the TCR repertoires found in blood. Compared with non-shared clonotypes, clonotypes shared by all four sorted-subset donors had higher generation probabilities. Based on pairwise subsampling, the degree of clonotype sharing among donors was expected to be affected by sequencing depth. Rarefaction of sorted-subset datasets indicated incomplete sequencing despite the large sequencing depth. When several donors were compared, the shared fraction of clonotypes was roughly 5% for naive CD4, over 3% for naive CD8, 2% to 2.5% for memory CD4, and roughly 0.4% for memory CD8.

For the CD8 naive samples, CD45RO-negative cells were positively selected for CCR7, yielding a CD45RA+CCR7+ population from which TemRA cells were excluded. The donors were healthy, HIV-negative adults who had no recently reported acute infections or vaccinations. Only Caucasian adults living in Nashville, Tennessee, USA were represented among the donors. Blood was obtained by leukapheresis, after which PBMCs were separated by Ficoll-Histopaque density gradient centrifugation and cryopreserved in liquid nitrogen vapor phase. Analytical flow cytometry was used to check the purity and quantity of each magnetically sorted T cell population. From each sorted fraction, genomic DNA was isolated and quantified by UV absorbance on a Nanodrop 2000c. V ends up 4 bases short and J 3 bases short, with an unmatched junction base count of 8. CDR3 length: 17 amino acids, cysteine to phenylalanine. Only the CDR3 DNA is retained, 51 bases long and in frame from the first base. From a lookup of the germline V gene, CDR1 and CDR2 are SGHAT and FQNNGV.

The rearranged segments are TRBV11-2 and TRBJ2-3, with 12 central nucleotides matching TRBD2. This clonotype was obtained from a young man in good health. Some clones in this sample may be carry-over from other donors' samples. The sequenced sample was naive CD8+ T cells from PBMCs. Taken with the paper, the label for cell subset or site translates to: CD45RA+CCR7+. The bases are TGTGCCAGCAGCTCCTTGACTAGCGGGAGTGGGACAGATACGCAGTATTTT. Its amino acids are CASSSLTSGSGTDTQYF.